The sequence of this T cell receptor (beta chain) was determined in a study of cytomegalovirus exposure and HLA in healthy donors. Study outcomes and limitations: The authors later linked a missense DCLRE1C variant to TCR beta V- and J-gene trimming. Some segments of the V type, notably TRBV6-2 and TRBV6-3, were excluded as indistinguishable. Compared with the approximately 680-donor mean, an Asian-associated ancestry cluster reportedly had fewer N-insertions, according to a later analysis. According to reports, the classifier identified cytomegalovirus status with high specificity and sensitivity.

V was pared by 4 bases and J by 0 bases, with 8 bases between. This CDR3 region has 15 residues. The V gene's germline CDR1 is SGHRS and CDR2 YFSETQ. In regard to this clone: Its antigen is currently unknown. The sample holds other DNA sequences that translate to the same CDR3.

The PCR contained 60 Vbeta and 13 Jbeta primers. TCRdb's copy holds only in-frame clones and misses some; the assay was immunoSEQ multiplex PCR. The data include approximately 200,000 clones; the top ten clones carry less than 0.85%. The chain carries TRBV5-1 and TRBJ1-6; D unresolved. This TCR was recovered from a boy aged 10-17 years in good health and CMV-seronegative. The sequencing sample was made of PBMCs. CDR3 sequence (DNA): TGCGCCAGCAGCCCTGGCAGCTCCTATAATTCACCCCTCCACTTT. It specifies CASSPGSSYNSPLHF.